The present T cell receptor beta chain was sequenced within a study of glioma-infiltrating T cells after dendritic cell vaccination. Up to about 2 ug genomic DNA was used for TCRB CDR3 amplification. Generated by immunoSEQ multiplex PCR, the TCRdb table keeps only in-frame clones and is missing some. Of roughly 80,000 clones in the sample, around 87% are singletons; the top ten hold 2% to 2.5%. The germline V gene has CDR1 SNHLY and CDR2 FYNNEI. This CDR3 has 14 amino acids. Trimming cost V 7 bases and J 3 bases, with 15 bases left between them. Time point meaning: after dendritic cell vaccination, including at tumor progression/relapse.

This sample comprised blood, obtained after dendritic cell vaccination. The chain employs TRBV2 and TRBJ1-2; the D gene is possibly TRBD1 (6 bases). The source of this sequence is a human donor with glioblastoma. Here the CDR3 DNA reads TGTGCCAGCAAGCCCCAGGGGAGGGACTATGGCTACACCTTC. Its protein is CASKPQGRDYGYTF.